These 27 T cell receptor beta chains share one sample of origin, sequenced in a study of blood T cell repertoires in COVID-19. Here immunoSEQ multiplex PCR was the method, and the copy in TCRdb shows in-frame clones only, minus some. The table lists roughly 200,000 clones, 80% to 90% of them singletons, with about a tenth in the top ten. Input material: peripheral blood. The receptors derive from a human donor with active or convalescent COVID-19. The donor label of this sample is uncertain.

This chain joins TRBV2 and TRBJ2-1; the match to TRBD2 covers 10 bases. The CDR3 totals 15 residues. CDR1 and CDR2 from the germline V gene are SNHLY and FYNNEI. The V segment lost 2 bases and the J segment 10 bases; nucleotides outside the gene matches: 8. CDR3 DNA: TGTGCCAGCAGTGAAACAGCGGGGGGGCGTCGGGAGCAGTTCTTC. Its protein product is CASSETAGGRREQFF.

The chain couples TRBV20-1 to TRBJ1-1; D is ambiguous. The CDR3 sequence is 15 residues long. Germline V lookup: CDR1 DFQATT, CDR2 SNEGSKA (reference sequence). Trimming took off 3 bases at V and 4 bases at J, with 18 bases between the two ends. CDR3 DNA: TGCAGTGCTAGTCCTTTCGGGGAGGGTCCCACTGAAGCTTTCTTT. This encodes CSASPFGEGPTEAFF.

This clone showed up just once. This chain joins TRBV12-5 and TRBJ1-3; TRBD1 agrees at 8 bases. Germline CDR1 reads LGHNT; CDR2 reads FRNRAP. V shed 1 base, J shed 3 bases, and the junction held 5 bases outside the gene matches. CDR3 length: 16 residues. The CDR3 protein is CASGLGQGAFGNTIYF. The CDR3 coding sequence is TGTGCTAGTGGTTTGGGGCAGGGGGCTTTTGGAAACACCATATATTTT.

J is TRBJ2-5 and V is TRBV19; possible D gene TRBD2, 5 bases. V was trimmed by 4 bases and J by 2 bases, leaving 17 bases between them. There are 16 residues in the CDR3. The germline V gene has CDR1 LNHDA and CDR2 SQIVND (reference sequence). The CDR3 region has the DNA TGTGCCAGTAGTAATGTCGGGCGAGGGAAACAAGAGACCCAGTACTTC. Encoded protein: CASSNVGRGKQETQYF.

The chain has TRBV2 and TRBJ2-7, with TRBD1 matching over 9 bases. CDR3 size: 14 residues. J lost 3 bases, V lost 7 bases, and 7 bases had no gene match. Germline lookup yields CDR1 SNHLY and CDR2 FYNNEI. The CDR3 sequence is CASIPGTGHYEQYF. Written as DNA, the CDR3 is TGTGCCAGCATTCCCGGGACAGGGCACTACGAGCAGTACTTC.

V is TRBV3-1 (or the pseudogene TRBV3-2) and J is TRBJ2-7; 14 bases map to TRBD2. This CDR3 is 18 amino acids long. Trimming took 3 bases from V and 3 from J; bases not matched to a gene: 10. Germline V gene data show CDR1 as LGHDT and CDR2 as YNNKEL (reference sequence). CDR3 region: CASSQGFGLAGGGYEQYF. CDR3 DNA sequence: TGTGCCAGCAGCCAGGGGTTCGGACTAGCGGGAGGAGGCTACGAGCAGTACTTC.

Points on this clone: An end of the junction differs from the germline gene, which may be a read error. The genes are TRBV7-7 and TRBJ2-3; tentative D call: TRBD2 (6 bases). This CDR3 is 14 amino acids long. Germline CDR1 SSHAT, CDR2 FNYEAQ (reference sequence). The CDR3 reads CASSSGVGTDTQYF. The CDR3 DNA reads as TGTGCTAGCAGCTCGGGAGTCGGGACAGATACGCAGTATTTT.

CDR3 sequence (DNA): TGTGCCAGCAGGAAAGCGGGAACCAACCTATACAATGAGCAGTTCTTC. This translates into CASRKAGTNLYNEQFF. The chain combines TRBV27 with TRBJ2-1, with 7 bases fitting TRBD2. Trimming removed 6 bases from V and 4 bases from J; junction bases left unmatched: 12. CDR1 is MNHEY, CDR2 SMNVEV, per germline (reference sequence). The CDR3 runs 16 residues.

V gene TRBV7-2 combines with J gene TRBJ1-4, with 7 bases aligning to TRBD1. The length of the CDR3 is 13 residues. Per germline, CDR1 SGHTA and CDR2 FQGNSA. J was trimmed by 8 bases and V by 0 bases; bases with no gene match: 0. CDR3 sequence reads: CASSLAQGEKLFF. The CDR3 DNA sequence: TGTGCCAGCAGCTTAGCACAGGGGGAAAAACTGTTTTTT.

This clone appeared a few times. The chain links TRBV4-2 to TRBJ2-2; possible D gene TRBD2, 5 bases. Trimming stripped 1 base from V and 4 bases from J, with 16 bases between. The CDR3 has 17 residues. Germline V gene sequence: CDR1 LGHNA, CDR2 YNFKEQ. The CDR3 DNA sequence: TGTGCCAGCAGCCAAGTAATGGTAGGCGCGGGCACCGGGGAGCTGTTTTTT. This codes for CASSQVMVGAGTGELFF.

The chain is built from TRBV28 and TRBJ1-2; possible D gene TRBD1, 6 bases. V was pared by 5 bases and J by 0 bases, with 10 bases between. Germline CDR1 and CDR2: MDHEN and SYDVKM. The CDR3 contains 14 residues. CDR3 bases: TGTGCCAGCAGTCGGACAGTTCCTAACTATGGCTACACCTTC. It encodes CASSRTVPNYGYTF.

The gene calls are TRBV21-1 and TRBJ1-1; TRBD1 is the table's D call, not checked against the DNA. TRBV21-1 is a pseudogene locus. This CDR3 is built from 11 residues. The CDR3 sequence: CASSKQILAFF. The CDR3 DNA reads as TGTGCCAGCAGCAAACAGATTCTAGCTTTCTTT.

This clone appeared a single time. V is TRBV7-9 and J is TRBJ2-3, with 11 bases aligning to TRBD2. The CDR3 spans 16 residues. Germline CDR1 and CDR2: SEHNR and FQNEAQ (reference sequence). The ends lost 0 bases at V and 1 base at J; junction bases unmatched: 0. The CDR3 bases are TGTGCCAGCAGCTTAGCACTAGCGGGAGGCACAGATACGCAGTATTTT. Translation: CASSLALAGGTDTQYF.

The chain carries TRBV24-1 and TRBJ2-7, with 8 bases that match TRBD2. In germline, CDR1 is KGHDR, CDR2 SFDVKD. The CDR3 spans 15 residues. The ends lost 1 base at V and 1 base at J; junction bases unmatched: 2. CDR3 bases: TGTGCCACCAGTGATTTATCGGGGGGGTCCTACGAGCAGTACTTC. Amino acid sequence: CATSDLSGGSYEQYF.

The chain is built from TRBV4-2 and TRBJ2-2; 8 bases map to TRBD2. CDR3 length equals 17 residues. Looked up from germline, CDR1 is LGHNA and CDR2 is YNFKEQ. J lost 0 bases, V lost 1 base, and 4 bases had no gene match. CDR3 sequence reads: CASSQAGGPSNTGELFF. The CDR3 DNA is TGTGCCAGCAGCCAAGCGGGGGGGCCCTCGAACACCGGGGAGCTGTTTTTT.

This chain links TRBV5-4 with TRBJ2-3, with 8 bases aligning to TRBD1. CDR1 and CDR2 (germline): SGHNT, YYREEE (reference sequence). V was pared by 4 bases and J by 4 bases, with 11 bases of the junction left unmatched. The CDR3 length is 16 residues. The CDR3 loop reads CASSRKQGGMADTQYF. Here the CDR3 DNA reads TGTGCCAGCAGCAGGAAACAGGGGGGCATGGCAGATACGCAGTATTTT.

This chain connects TRBV9 to TRBJ2-1; 16 bases map to TRBD2. This CDR3 is 19 amino acids long. Per the germline V gene, CDR1 is SGDLS and CDR2 is YYNGEE. The J segment lost 7 bases and the V segment lost 0 bases, leaving 10 bases of the junction unmatched. The DNA for the CDR3 is TGTGCCAGCAGCGTAGAGGGGACTAGCGGGAGGGCCGATAGAAATGAGCAGTTCTTC. Protein sequence: CASSVEGTSGRADRNEQFF. Together with reference TRBV9 and TRBJ2-1, the CDR3 gives the full variable domain: DSGVTQTPKHLITATGQRVTLRCSPRSGDLSVYWYQQSLDQGLQFLIQYYNGEERAKGNILERFSAQQFPDLHSELNLSSLELGDSALYFCASSVEGTSGRADRNEQFFGPGTRLTVL.

The chain employs TRBV10-3 and TRBJ1-1; D remains ambiguous. The germline V gene has CDR1 ENHRY and CDR2 SYGVKD. The CDR3 contains 12 residues. The germline V and J ends were trimmed by 2 bases and 11 bases, with 12 bases remaining between them. The CDR3 nucleotides read TGTGCCATCAGTGAGGAGATGGAAGCGGCTTTCTTT. Its translation: CAISEEMEAAFF.

V gene TRBV27 combines with J gene TRBJ2-3; D may be TRBD2 (6 bases). Per germline, CDR1 MNHEY and CDR2 SMNVEV (reference sequence). The CDR3 sequence is 16 residues long. Trimming left V 3 bases short and J 5 bases short, with 18 bases between. CDR3 amino acids: CASSFPPGLGRDTQYF. DNA for the CDR3: TGTGCCAGCAGTTTCCCCCCGGGACTCGGTAGAGATACGCAGTATTTT.

This clone has a handful of counts. This rearrangement joins TRBV19 to TRBJ2-5, with TRBD2 identical over 7 bases. The V segment lost 5 bases and the J segment 5 bases; nucleotides outside the gene matches: 5. The CDR3 spans 13 residues. Germline CDR1 is LNHDA and CDR2 is SQIVND (reference sequence). The CDR3 loop reads CASSPRELETQYF. The CDR3 nucleotides read TGTGCCAGTAGTCCGCGGGAGCTCGAGACCCAGTACTTC.

Here the CDR3 DNA reads TGTGCCACGAACAACAGGGACACCGGGGAGCTGTTTTTT. Translation: CATNNRDTGELFF. The chain employs TRBV24-1 and TRBJ2-2; weak D call: TRBD1 (6 bases). There are 13 residues in the CDR3. In germline, CDR1 is KGHDR, CDR2 SFDVKD. The V end was cut by 10 bases, the J end by 3 bases, with 11 bases between.

The chain recombines TRBV9 with TRBJ2-1; possibly TRBD2 for D (6 bases). From germline, CDR1 is SGDLS and CDR2 YYNGEE. The CDR3 sequence is 15 residues long. The ends were cut back, 1 base at V and 6 bases at J, with 14 bases in the middle. For the CDR3, the DNA is TGTGCCAGCAGCGTATGGGGGGAGATGATCAATGAGCAGTTCTTC. This encodes CASSVWGEMINEQFF.

V is TRBV6-5 and J is TRBJ1-1; 9 nucleotides line up with TRBD1. The germline gives CDR1 MNHEY, CDR2 SVGAGI. The CDR3 length is 15 residues. Trimming removed 0 bases from V and 4 bases from J; junction bases left unmatched: 3. The CDR3 reads CASSYSNRGPTEAFF. In nucleotides, the CDR3 is TGTGCCAGCAGTTACTCGAACAGGGGGCCCACTGAAGCTTTCTTT.

This clone was seen more than once but under ten times. V gene TRBV19 combines with J gene TRBJ1-6, with D possibly TRBD1 on 5 matching bases. The CDR3 has 14 amino acids. V was trimmed by 6 bases and J by 5 bases, leaving 11 bases between them. Per the germline V gene, CDR1 is LNHDA and CDR2 is SQIVND (reference sequence). The CDR3 DNA reads TGTGCCAGTAGCACCGGGGGGAATAATTCACCCCTCCACTTT. Translating it yields CASSTGGNNSPLHF.

Only a few counts were recorded for this clone. The rearrangement links TRBV28 to TRBJ1-1, with 7 bases identical to TRBD1. This CDR3 spans 13 amino acids. With 5 bases clipped from V and 8 bases from J, the junction kept 8 bases outside the gene matches. The V gene's germline CDR1 is MDHEN and CDR2 SYDVKM. The CDR3 spells CASSPLTGPEAFF. In DNA form, the CDR3 reads TGTGCCAGCAGTCCCTTGACAGGGCCCGAAGCTTTCTTT.

The rearrangement uses TRBV24-1 and TRBJ1-6, with D possibly being TRBD1 (6 bases). The CDR3 is made up of 14 amino acids. With 2 bases removed from V and 9 bases from J, the gap between germline ends came to 10 bases. Germline V gene lookup returns CDR1 KGHDR and CDR2 SFDVKD. The CDR3 nucleotides are TGTGCCACCAGTGATTCCAGGGACACTTCACCCCTCCACTTT. Encoded protein: CATSDSRDTSPLHF.

This rearrangement joins TRBV7-9 to TRBJ1-2; D gene ambiguous. The V and J ends lost 2 bases and 2 bases respectively, with 9 bases between them. The CDR3 runs to 14 residues. Germline V gene data show CDR1 as SEHNR and CDR2 as FQNEAQ (reference sequence). This CDR3 reads CASSLTPSNYGYTF. CDR3 sequence (DNA): TGTGCCAGCAGCTTAACCCCGAGCAACTATGGCTACACCTTC. The variable domain in full, completed from reference TRBV7-9 and TRBJ1-2, reads DTGVSQNPRHKITKRGQNVTFRCDPISEHNRLYWYRQTLGQGPEFLTYFQNEAQLEKSRLLSDRFSAERPKGSFSTLEIQRTEQGDSAMYLCASSLTPSNYGYTFGSGTRLTVV.